This TCR beta chain was retrieved from a study of vaccination effects on CD4 cells after COVID-19. Study-wide context: All study participants received two doses of BNT162b2 or mRNA-1273 vaccine.

This clone occurred a few times. Its antigen is unknown. Expansion of antigen-specific CD4+ T cells with viral peptide pools was carried out by the ViraFEST assay before sequencing. Culture lasted 10 days before CD4+ T cell isolation. Infection with SARS-CoV-2 occurred in the person between March and December 2020, and PCR confirmed it. Culturing of under 2.5 million PBMC per well took place with approximately 10 IU/ml IL-2 and approximately 9.9 ug/ml peptides. Here immunoSEQ multiplex PCR was the method, and the copy in TCRdb shows in-frame clones only, minus some. The sample has 20,000 to 25,000 clones, around 75% seen once; the top ten hold approximately 40%. The TCR originated in a human donor who had a prior SARS-CoV-2 infection. The source material was CD4+ T cells from PBMCs cultured with a peptide pool, sampled before COVID-19 vaccination.

CDR3 sequence (DNA): TGTGCCAGCAGCTTAACTATCAGGGGAGGGGAGTTGCGCACCGGGGAGCTGTTTTTT. Amino acids: CASSLTIRGGELRTGELFF. The chain joins TRBV7-6 to TRBJ2-2; possibly TRBD2 for D (7 bases). V lost 2 bases to trimming and J lost 4 bases, with 23 bases between them. In germline, CDR1 is SGHVS, CDR2 FNYEAQ. The CDR3 has 19 residues.